These 27 T cell receptor beta chains were all obtained from the same sample, sequenced in a study of blood T cell repertoires in COVID-19. The assay was immunoSEQ multiplex PCR, and TCRdb's table has in-frame clones only and misses some. Of around 300,000 clones in the sample, roughly 87% are singletons; the top ten hold 1%. The sample consisted of peripheral blood. Every receptor here comes from a man between 45 and 60 years old with active or convalescent COVID-19.

V gene TRBV6-5 combines with J gene TRBJ1-1; D is perhaps TRBD1 (5 bases). Trimming removed 5 bases at V and 1 base at J, with 11 bases between. CDR3 length equals 14 residues. Germline V lookup: CDR1 MNHEY, CDR2 SVGAGI. The CDR3: CASSTTQGNTEAFF. The CDR3 coding sequence is TGTGCCAGCAGTACCACTCAGGGGAACACTGAAGCTTTCTTT.

The sample holds a few counts of this clone. V usage is TRBV2 and J usage is TRBJ1-6; no reliable D call. There are 16 residues in the CDR3. The germline gives CDR1 SNHLY, CDR2 FYNNEI. Trimming took 6 bases from V and 7 from J, leaving 19 bases between them. The CDR3 nucleotides read TGTGCCAGCAGGCCCCGAGGGAGAACTTTGAATTCACCCCTCCACTTT. This sequence encodes CASRPRGRTLNSPLHF.

V gene TRBV7-2 combines with J gene TRBJ1-4, with no clear D. This CDR3 comprises 14 residues. Trimming shortened V by 2 bases and J by 5 bases, and 9 bases separated the two germline ends. CDR1 and CDR2 (germline): SGHTA, FQGNSA. CDR3 DNA: TGTGCCAGCAGCTTATCCGGGAGAAATGAAAAACTGTTTTTT. This gives the protein CASSLSGRNEKLFF.

This CDR3 is CSASRSSGANVLTF. The CDR3 DNA reads as TGCAGTGCTAGTCGTTCCTCTGGGGCCAACGTCCTGACTTTC. This chain links TRBV20-1 with TRBJ2-6; no clear D gene. V was shortened by 3 bases and J by 0 bases, with 6 bases between the two germline ends. The CDR3 is made up of 14 amino acids. CDR1 is DFQATT and CDR2 is SNEGSKA in the germline V gene (reference sequence).

This clone was recorded only once. The V gene is TRBV6-6, the J gene TRBJ1-2, with 7 bases fitting TRBD1. The ends lost 5 bases at V and 1 base at J; junction bases unmatched: 7. Per germline, CDR1 MNHNY and CDR2 SVGAGI (reference sequence). The CDR3 length is 15 residues. CDR3 coding DNA: TGTGCCAGCAGTAACCGGGACAGAGTTAACTATGGCTACACCTTC. This codes for CASSNRDRVNYGYTF.

The chain links TRBV5-4 to TRBJ2-3; D perhaps matches TRBD1 (6 bases). Germline assignment: CDR1 SGHNT and CDR2 YYREEE (reference sequence). V was trimmed by 2 bases and J by 4 bases, leaving 17 bases between them. CDR3 length equals 16 residues. In DNA form, the CDR3 reads TGTGCCAGCAGCTTTGGGGACACAGTGGTCGCAGATACGCAGTATTTT. Translated: CASSFGDTVVADTQYF.

This clone was seen just once. This rearrangement joins TRBV18 to TRBJ2-1; D possibly corresponds to TRBD2 (6 bases). The CDR3 length is 15 residues. V was cut by 1 base and J by 10 bases, with 17 bases left in between. Germline V CDR1 and CDR2: KGHSH, LQKENI. The CDR3 DNA follows: TGTGCCAGCTCACCACTCGGAGGGGCAAGGGTGGAGCAGTTCTTC. Its translation: CASSPLGGARVEQFF.

This chain joins TRBV5-1 and TRBJ1-6; D possibly corresponds to TRBD1 (6 bases). Germline CDR1 is SGHRS and CDR2 is YFSETQ. The CDR3 runs to 16 residues. Trimming left V 1 base short and J 5 bases short, with 13 bases between. This CDR3 is CASSLLGAVNNSPLHF. CDR3 bases: TGCGCCAGCAGCTTGTTGGGGGCGGTGAATAATTCACCCCTCCACTTT. The variable domain in full, completed from reference TRBV5-1 and TRBJ1-6, reads KAGVTQTPRYLIKTRGQQVTLSCSPISGHRSVSWYQQTPGQGLQFLFEYFSETQRNKGNFPGRFSGRQFSNSRSEMNVSTLELGDSALYLCASSLLGAVNNSPLHFGNGTRLTVT.

The chain is built from TRBV19 and TRBJ1-4; D may be TRBD1 (6 bases). The CDR3 loop spans 14 amino acids. CDR1 is LNHDA, CDR2 SQIVND, per germline (reference sequence). V was shortened by 3 bases and J by 8 bases, with 13 bases between the two germline ends. As DNA, the CDR3 is TGTGCCAGTAGTATCCAGGGAGGGGGAGAAAAACTGTTTTTT. Its protein product is CASSIQGGGEKLFF.

The chain is built from TRBV24-1 and TRBJ2-1, with D possibly being TRBD1 (6 bases). The V end was cut by 9 bases, the J end by 3 bases, with 20 bases between. The CDR3 contains 16 residues. Looked up from germline, CDR1 is KGHDR and CDR2 is SFDVKD. The CDR3 sequence: CATSDRRSTHYNEQFF. For the CDR3, the DNA is TGTGCCACCTCCGACAGGCGGAGCACACACTACAATGAGCAGTTCTTC.

This clone occurred once. The V call is TRBV2, the J call TRBJ1-5; D remains unclear. The CDR3 totals 15 residues. The V gene's germline CDR1 is SNHLY and CDR2 FYNNEI. The V end was cut by 2 bases, the J end by 1 base, with 9 bases between. CDR3 in amino acids: CASSEWKQSNQPQHF. In nucleotides, the CDR3 is TGTGCCAGCAGTGAATGGAAACAGAGCAATCAGCCCCAGCATTTT.

The chain couples TRBV5-3 to TRBJ2-1; weak D call: TRBD2 (5 bases). TRBV5-3 is reported as an ORF; its role is uncertain. Trimming removed 4 bases from V and 3 bases from J, with 14 bases in between. This CDR3 is 15 amino acids long. CDR3: CARSVETGNYNEQFF. CDR3 sequence (DNA): TGTGCCAGAAGCGTTGAGACGGGGAACTACAATGAGCAGTTCTTC.

The rearrangement joins TRBV19 to TRBJ1-2, with D maybe TRBD1 (6 bases). The ends were cut back, 6 bases at V and 7 bases at J, with 18 bases in the middle. Germline CDR1 LNHDA, CDR2 SQIVND (reference sequence). The CDR3 is 14 residues long. CDR3 coding DNA: TGTGCCAGTAGCGAGGGGGAGTTTATTGGTGGCTACACCTTC. Translation: CASSEGEFIGGYTF.

The genes are TRBV4-1 and TRBJ1-6; 10 bases match TRBD1. V shed 0 bases, J shed 9 bases, and the junction held 17 bases outside the gene matches. This CDR3 is built from 20 residues. From germline, CDR1 is MGHRA and CDR2 YSYEKL. The CDR3 reads CASSQDARQGAQRSGSPLHF. The CDR3 DNA reads TGCGCCAGCAGCCAAGATGCGAGACAGGGGGCGCAGAGGAGCGGTTCACCCCTCCACTTT.

This clone has more than one count but fewer than ten. The sample holds other DNA sequences that translate to the same CDR3. The gene calls are TRBV2 and TRBJ1-5; D gene unclear. Trimming left V 6 bases short and J 3 bases short, with 9 bases between. Germline V gene lookup returns CDR1 SNHLY and CDR2 FYNNEI. The CDR3 is 13 residues long. The DNA for the CDR3 is TGTGCCAGCAGATCTAGTTCCAATCAGCCCCAGCATTTT. Translated, it gives CASRSSSNQPQHF.

The CDR3 nucleotides read TGTGCCAGCAGCAGGGTACCGCGGACAGGATTCTATGGCTACACCTTC. It yields the protein CASSRVPRTGFYGYTF. The V and J genes are TRBV21-1 and TRBJ1-2; the table assigns TRBD1, which was not confirmed against the DNA. TRBV21-1 is marked as a pseudogene. This CDR3 spans 16 amino acids.

V is TRBV30 and J is TRBJ2-3; 7 nucleotides line up with TRBD2. CDR1 is GTSNPN and CDR2 is SVGIG in the germline V gene (reference sequence). The CDR3 has 15 residues. V was clipped by 0 bases and J by 7 bases; unmatched bases: 10. Here the CDR3 DNA reads TGTGCCTGGAGTGTACGGGGGGTGGGCCCGTATACGCAGTATTTT. Residues: CAWSVRGVGPYTQYF.

The rearrangement joins TRBV27 to TRBJ1-2; 7 nucleotides align to TRBD1. CDR1 is MNHEY and CDR2 is SMNVEV in the germline V gene (reference sequence). Trimming removed 3 bases from V and 7 bases from J; junction bases left unmatched: 8. The CDR3 totals 14 residues. The CDR3 nucleotides are TGTGCCAGCAGTTTTGAAGGGGGCGCGGGTGGCTACACCTTC. This gives the protein CASSFEGGAGGYTF.

This chain uses TRBV7-9 with TRBJ2-7, with D perhaps TRBD2 (5 bases). The V and J ends lost 0 bases and 2 bases respectively, with 17 bases between them. This CDR3 spans 17 amino acids. Germline V CDR1 and CDR2: SEHNR, FQNEAQ (reference sequence). DNA for the CDR3: TGTGCCAGCAGCTTAGCGGGTTCGGCCAGCGGACCCTACGAGCAGTACTTC. As protein: CASSLAGSASGPYEQYF.

The chain combines TRBV28 with TRBJ2-7, with 10 bases identical to TRBD1. The CDR3 length is 14 residues. Germline V gives CDR1 MDHEN, CDR2 SYDVKM. V gave up 9 bases and J gave up 4 bases; unmatched junction bases: 9. DNA of the CDR3: TGTGCCAGTTTTTCGGGACAGGGGAGGTACGAGCAGTACTTC. Translation: CASFSGQGRYEQYF.

The V and J genes are TRBV4-2 and TRBJ1-2; D is ambiguous. The V end was cut by 4 bases, the J end by 6 bases, with 12 bases between. The CDR3 has 13 amino acids. The V gene's germline CDR1 is LGHNA and CDR2 YNFKEQ. The CDR3 coding sequence is TGTGCCAGCAGCCTCGTTAGAGGAAATGGCTACACCTTC. Amino acid sequence: CASSLVRGNGYTF.

The V and J genes are TRBV28 and TRBJ2-2, with a weak D call TRBD2 (5 bases). V lost 4 bases and J 2 bases, leaving 14 bases between the germline ends. The CDR3 consists of 16 residues. Germline CDR1 is MDHEN and CDR2 is SYDVKM. The CDR3 spells CASSSAPGKNTGELFF. CDR3 in DNA: TGTGCCAGCAGTTCCGCCCCCGGGAAAAACACCGGGGAGCTGTTTTTT.

In its sample, this clone was seen a few times. This rearrangement joins TRBV24-1 to TRBJ2-2; possible D gene TRBD1, 6 bases. V shed 9 bases and J shed 6 bases, with 22 bases lying between them. The CDR3 length is 16 residues. Germline loops: CDR1 KGHDR, CDR2 SFDVKD. CDR3 nucleotides: TGTGCCACCCAGGACTTGCGACAGGAGCACGCCGGGGAGCTGTTTTTT. Translated: CATQDLRQEHAGELFF.

The rearrangement joins TRBV5-1 to TRBJ2-7, with D tentatively TRBD1 (6 bases). CDR3 length: 12 amino acids. From germline, CDR1 is SGHRS and CDR2 YFSETQ. V gave up 4 bases and J gave up 7 bases, with 12 bases separating them. CDR3 region: CASSTGLKEQYF. The CDR3 DNA reads TGCGCCAGCAGCACAGGGCTGAAAGAGCAGTACTTC.

The chain uses TRBV19 and TRBJ2-2, with D possibly matching TRBD1 (6 bases). CDR1 LNHDA and CDR2 SQIVND come from the germline V gene (reference sequence). The CDR3 sequence is 16 residues long. V shed 6 bases and J shed 2 bases, with 16 bases lying between them. The CDR3, as DNA: TGTGCCAGTAGACGAACCGGACAGATTAACACCGGGGAGCTGTTTTTT. It translates to CASRRTGQINTGELFF.

V and J are TRBV5-1 and TRBJ2-3; TRBD2 aligns across 8 bases. From germline, CDR1 is SGHRS and CDR2 YFSETQ. The J segment lost 5 bases and the V segment lost 0 bases, leaving 11 bases of the junction unmatched. CDR3 length: 17 residues. CDR3 DNA: TGCGCCAGCAGCTTGGTCGGTAGCGGGAAGGTGGAAGATACGCAGTATTTT. Protein product: CASSLVGSGKVEDTQYF.

This chain joins TRBV30 and TRBJ1-4; TRBD1 agrees at 10 bases. This CDR3 has 14 residues. Trimming at V came to 1 base and at J to 7 bases, leaving 3 bases not matched to a gene. Germline V gives CDR1 GTSNPN, CDR2 SVGIG (reference sequence). CDR3 bases: TGTGCCTGGAGTGGACAGGGGGCGGGTGAAAAACTGTTTTTT. Translation gives CAWSGQGAGEKLFF.